One sample yielded the 3 T cell receptor beta chains listed below, sequenced in a study of blood T cell repertoires in COVID-19. The data were produced by immunoSEQ multiplex PCR, yet TCRdb's version contains in-frame clones alone and is incomplete. The table records about half a million clones, roughly 87% of them present only once. Sequencing was performed on peripheral blood. These receptors were taken from a man between 18 and 29 years old with COVID-19, enrolled during active disease.

J is TRBJ1-6 and V is TRBV7-3, with 8 nucleotides matching TRBD1. The CDR3 extends over 13 amino acids. V was clipped by 4 bases and J by 8 bases; unmatched bases: 1. Per germline, CDR1 SGHTA and CDR2 FQGTGA. CDR3 amino acids: CASSSTGDSPLHF. CDR3 coding DNA: TGTGCCAGCAGCTCGACAGGGGATTCACCCCTCCACTTT. Complete variable domain (other parts from reference TRBV7-3 and TRBJ1-6): GAGVSQTPSNKVTEKGKYVELRCDPISGHTALYWYRQSLGQGPEFLIYFQGTGAADDSGLPNDRFFAVRPEGSVSTLKIQRTERGDSAVYLCASSSTGDSPLHFGNGTRLTVT.

This sequence joins TRBV18 and TRBJ2-3; 14 nucleotides agree with TRBD2. Trimming took 3 bases from V and 3 from J; bases not matched to a gene: 8. This CDR3 has 18 amino acids. Germline V CDR1 and CDR2: KGHSH, LQKENI. CDR3 amino acids: CASSPRLAGGPGTDTQYF. The CDR3 nucleotides are TGTGCCAGCTCACCCCGACTAGCGGGAGGGCCTGGTACAGATACGCAGTATTTT.

This chain joins TRBV7-9 and TRBJ2-6; 10 positions agree with TRBD1. Germline trimming cut 3 bases from V and 0 bases from J; bases unmatched to any gene: 8. The CDR3 length is 19 residues. The V gene's germline CDR1 is SEHNR and CDR2 FQNEAQ (reference sequence). In DNA form, the CDR3 reads TGTGCCAGCAGCTTGGCCTGGGACAGGGGTTACTCTGGGGCCAACGTCCTGACTTTC. Translation: CASSLAWDRGYSGANVLTF.